These 7 T cell receptor beta chains originate from one sample sequenced in a study of T cell repertoires in cytomegalovirus infection. One entry per CDR3 protein results from TCRdb running MiXCR on the reads. Of roughly 920,000 distinct CDR3 sequences listed, around 30% were seen once; the top ten hold more than 13%. These receptors' antigens are unknown. The material was cultured CD8+ T cells from PBMCs, obtained from culture after CMV antigen stimulation. The receptors stem from a human donor in good health (CMV status not recorded). Some clones in this sample may be carry-over from other donors' samples.

The chain is built from TRBV2 and TRBJ1-1; no firm D call. Germline V CDR1 and CDR2: SNHLY, FYNNEI. CDR3 size: 14 residues. Trimming left V 1 base short and J 0 bases short, with 6 bases between. In DNA, the CDR3 is TGTGCCAGCAGTGAAGTGGGATTGAACACTGAAGCTTTCTTT. Translating it yields CASSEVGLNTEAFF.

This rearrangement joins TRBV15 to TRBJ2-1; D might be TRBD2 (5 bases). V was shortened by 4 bases and J by 0 bases, with 13 bases between the two germline ends. Looked up from germline, CDR1 is LNHNV and CDR2 is YYDKDF (reference sequence). CDR3 size: 16 residues. CDR3 nucleotide sequence: TGTGCCACCAGCAACCCAGCTGGGAGCTCCTACAATGAGCAGTTCTTC. Translation: CATSNPAGSSYNEQFF. Complete variable domain (other parts from reference TRBV15 and TRBJ2-1): DAMVIQNPRYQVTQFGKPVTLSCSQTLNHNVMYWYQQKSSQAPKLLFHYYDKDFNNEADTPDNFQSRRPNTSFCFLDIRSPGLGDTAMYLCATSNPAGSSYNEQFFGPGTRLTVL.

This chain links TRBV10-3 with TRBJ1-4; D perhaps matches TRBD1 (5 bases). This CDR3 spans 14 amino acids. The germline V and J ends were trimmed by 4 bases and 7 bases, with 13 bases remaining between them. The germline CDR1 and CDR2 sequences are ENHRY and SYGVKD. The CDR3: CAISGGEIGEKLFF. CDR3 coding DNA: TGTGCCATCAGTGGGGGGGAGATCGGTGAAAAACTGTTTTTT.

This clonotype was picked up a small number of times. J is TRBJ1-1 and V is TRBV4-1; no firm D call. The length of the CDR3 is 12 residues. The V end lost 3 bases, the J end lost 8 bases, and 10 bases lay between the germline ends. Per the germline V gene, CDR1 is MGHRA and CDR2 is YSYEKL. CDR3 nucleotides: TGCGCCAGCAGCCACCCTGGAAGGGAAGCTTTCTTT. Translating gives CASSHPGREAFF.

In regard to this clonotype: In this CDR3 the conserved last residue, phenylalanine or tryptophan, is missing, so a read error is likely. The chain recombines TRBV7-6 with TRBJ2-3; D gene unclear. Germline CDR1 is SGHVS and CDR2 is FNYEAQ. CDR3 length: 13 residues. The CDR3 bases are TGTGCTAGCAGCTTAGAAGGGTTGGATACGCAGTATTAT. Its protein product is CASSLEGLDTQYY.

This clonotype was picked up many times. This sequence joins TRBV12-3 or TRBV12-4 and TRBJ2-1, with unresolved D. Trimming removed 5 bases from V and 5 bases from J, with 19 bases in between. This CDR3 comprises 16 residues. In DNA, the CDR3 is TGTGCCAGCAGTCTAACCGGGTCGTTAATGGACAATGAGCAGTTCTTC. Residues: CASSLTGSLMDNEQFF.

The chain couples TRBV7-9 to TRBJ2-5, with a weak D call TRBD1 (5 bases). The V and J ends lost 6 bases and 5 bases respectively, with 13 bases between them. Germline V gives CDR1 SEHNR, CDR2 FQNEAQ (reference sequence). This CDR3 is 13 amino acids long. DNA of the CDR3: TGTGCCAGCAGAGCAGACAGTGAGGAGACCCAGTACTTC. It yields the protein CASRADSEETQYF.